Below, 28 T cell receptor beta chains from the same sample are listed, as sequenced in a study of blood T cell repertoires in COVID-19. Repertoires were generated with immunoSEQ multiplex PCR, while TCRdb's copy carries only in-frame clones and drops some. The table shows under 200,000 clones, with less than 90% occurring only once. The specimen sequenced was PBMCs or T cells enriched from blood (not recorded which). These receptors were collected from a young woman who had been exposed to COVID-19.

This clone was found once. The chain links TRBV6-5 to TRBJ1-3; no clear D. The CDR3 runs to 15 residues. Germline V gives CDR1 MNHEY, CDR2 SVGAGI. Trimming took off 1 base at V and 0 bases at J, with 7 bases between the two ends. For the CDR3, the DNA is TGTGCCAGCAGTTACTTGGGGAGCTCTGGAAACACCATATATTTT. Its translation is CASSYLGSSGNTIYF.

This chain connects TRBV3-1 (or the pseudogene TRBV3-2) to TRBJ1-5, with 10 bases identical to TRBD1. CDR3 length: 16 amino acids. V shed 1 base and J 6 bases; nucleotides not matched to a gene: 6. Germline assignment: CDR1 LGHDT and CDR2 YNNKEL (reference sequence). CDR3 in DNA: TGTGCCAGCAGCCAAGGGCCGGGACAGGGGTCTCAGCCCCAGCATTTT. This gives the protein CASSQGPGQGSQPQHF.

To note about this clone: At one end, the junction sequence differs from germline, possibly due to a read error. CDR3 nucleotides: TGTGCCAGCAGAGAAGGACAGGGTGGGAACACTGAAGCTTTCTTT. This encodes CASREGQGGNTEAFF. This chain links TRBV2 with TRBJ1-1; 8 bases fit TRBD1. CDR1 is SNHLY, CDR2 FYNNEI, per germline. There are 15 residues in the CDR3.

The chain has TRBV5-1 and TRBJ2-1; 9 bases are shared with TRBD2. The CDR3 runs 18 residues. Germline values: CDR1 SGHRS, CDR2 YFSETQ. V was pared by 6 bases and J by 7 bases, with 20 bases of the junction left unmatched. Here the CDR3 DNA reads TGCGCCAGCAACTTTGCCCCCGGGTCGGCGGGGGGGTATAATGAGCAGTTCTTC. Amino acids: CASNFAPGSAGGYNEQFF.

This sequence joins TRBV18 and TRBJ2-7; TRBD1 matches 7 bases. There are 15 residues in the CDR3. The V segment lost 6 bases and the J segment 1 base; nucleotides outside the gene matches: 9. Germline V gene lookup returns CDR1 KGHSH and CDR2 LQKENI. CDR3 sequence: CASSQGQKVSYEQYF. The CDR3 bases are TGTGCCAGCTCGCAGGGACAGAAAGTTTCCTACGAGCAGTACTTC.

V is TRBV27 and J is TRBJ1-2; D is unclear. The V end lost 3 bases, the J end lost 6 bases, and 11 bases lay between the germline ends. The V gene's germline CDR1 is MNHEY and CDR2 SMNVEV (reference sequence). This CDR3 is built from 13 residues. The CDR3 DNA reads TGTGCCAGCAGTTTGGCGGGGAGTCATGGCTACACCTTC. Its translation is CASSLAGSHGYTF.

This chain connects TRBV7-9 to TRBJ2-2, with D maybe TRBD1 (6 bases). The CDR3 runs to 15 residues. Germline V lookup: CDR1 SEHNR, CDR2 FQNEAQ (reference sequence). V was pared by 7 bases and J by 6 bases, with 18 bases between. CDR3 sequence reads: CASTLVTGGAGELFF. In DNA form, the CDR3 reads TGTGCCAGCACCTTGGTGACAGGAGGAGCCGGGGAGCTGTTTTTT.

This sequence joins TRBV30 and TRBJ1-1, with D possibly being TRBD1 (5 bases). V gave up 4 bases and J gave up 0 bases, with 18 bases separating them. The CDR3 extends over 16 amino acids. The V gene's germline CDR1 is GTSNPN and CDR2 SVGIG (reference sequence). The CDR3 spells CAWKKGMNYMNTEAFF. The CDR3 DNA follows: TGTGCCTGGAAGAAGGGGATGAATTACATGAACACTGAAGCTTTCTTT.

The chain links TRBV2 to TRBJ2-1; 8 positions match TRBD1. CDR3 length: 14 amino acids. Per germline, CDR1 SNHLY and CDR2 FYNNEI. The V and J ends lost 5 bases and 6 bases, in that order; junction bases with no gene match: 6. In DNA, the CDR3 is TGTGCCAGCAGTCGGCAGGGGACAGGCAATGAGCAGTTCTTC. It specifies CASSRQGTGNEQFF.

This chain uses TRBV15 with TRBJ1-4; D may be TRBD1 (5 bases). Deletions cut 5 bases from V and 5 bases from J, with 12 bases between. Per germline, CDR1 LNHNV and CDR2 YYDKDF (reference sequence). This CDR3 comprises 14 residues. The CDR3 nucleotides read TGTGCCACCAGCCAGCGGGGGGACAATGAAAAACTGTTTTTT. Translated: CATSQRGDNEKLFF.

The J gene is TRBJ1-1, the V gene TRBV29-1, with D unclear. The CDR3 has 14 amino acids. Germline values: CDR1 SQVTM, CDR2 ANQGSEA. Trimming pared 3 bases from V and 2 bases from J, leaving 13 bases between. The CDR3 loop reads CSVDGIRGNTEAFF. CDR3 coding DNA: TGCAGCGTTGACGGGATAAGAGGAAACACTGAAGCTTTCTTT.

The genes are TRBV10-3 and TRBJ1-1; D is perhaps TRBD1 (5 bases). The CDR3 is 14 residues long. Germline V gives CDR1 ENHRY, CDR2 SYGVKD. V shed 4 bases and J shed 2 bases, with 11 bases lying between them. CDR3 protein: CAISVTRENTEAFF. For the CDR3, the DNA is TGTGCCATCAGTGTGACCAGGGAAAACACTGAAGCTTTCTTT.

V is TRBV27 and J is TRBJ2-3, with a tentative D call TRBD2 (5 bases). Germline-derived CDR1 and CDR2 are MNHEY and SMNVEV (reference sequence). The V gene lost 3 bases and the J gene lost 2 bases, with 9 bases spanning the gap. The CDR3 runs to 14 residues. This CDR3 reads CASSFTSFTDTQYF. In DNA, the CDR3 is TGTGCCAGCAGTTTCACTAGTTTCACAGATACGCAGTATTTT.

This sequence joins TRBV5-6 and TRBJ1-4; 7 nucleotides align to TRBD1. The CDR3 covers 15 residues. Trimming removed 4 bases from V and 6 bases from J; junction bases left unmatched: 9. Germline values: CDR1 SGHDT, CDR2 YYEEEE. The CDR3 loop is CASSQRRDSHEKLFF. In nucleotides, the CDR3 is TGTGCCAGCAGCCAAAGGAGGGACAGCCATGAAAAACTGTTTTTT.

The rearrangement joins TRBV5-5 to TRBJ2-7; no clear D. Trimming left V 0 bases short and J 3 bases short, with 10 bases between. Per germline, CDR1 SGHKS and CDR2 YYEKEE (reference sequence). The CDR3 loop spans 14 amino acids. CDR3 DNA: TGTGCCAGCAGCTTGGGTACAGTACACTACGAGCAGTACTTC. Residues: CASSLGTVHYEQYF.

This clone was seen a handful of times. J is TRBJ2-7 and V is TRBV11-2; a possible D gene is TRBD1 (6 bases). The CDR3 runs to 13 residues. CDR1 is SGHAT, CDR2 FQNNGV, per germline. Trimming stripped 5 bases from V and 6 bases from J, with 14 bases between. As DNA, the CDR3 is TGTGCCAGCAGCCTGGGCAGGGGCGGCGAGCAGTACTTC. It is translated as CASSLGRGGEQYF.

J is TRBJ2-7 and V is TRBV6-5; 9 positions agree with TRBD2. Looked up from germline, CDR1 is MNHEY and CDR2 is SVGAGI. The V and J ends lost 6 bases and 1 base, in that order; junction bases with no gene match: 7. The CDR3 loop spans 15 amino acids. The CDR3 spells CASSSTSGLSYEQYF. The CDR3 region has the DNA TGTGCCAGCAGCAGCACTAGCGGGTTATCCTACGAGCAGTACTTC.

The V gene is TRBV7-9, the J gene TRBJ1-1, with no clear D. V gave up 5 bases and J gave up 8 bases, with 12 bases separating them. Per the germline V gene, CDR1 is SEHNR and CDR2 is FQNEAQ (reference sequence). The CDR3 has 12 amino acids. The CDR3 loop reads CASSHATQEAFF. The CDR3 DNA reads TGTGCCAGCAGCCACGCCACCCAGGAAGCTTTCTTT.

V gene TRBV18 combines with J gene TRBJ1-1; D is unclear. There are 14 residues in the CDR3. Germline V gene sequence: CDR1 KGHSH, CDR2 LQKENI. V shed 0 bases and J shed 6 bases, with 11 bases lying between them. CDR3 sequence reads: CASSPPRAQPEAFF. The CDR3, as DNA: TGTGCCAGCTCACCACCGAGAGCCCAACCTGAAGCTTTCTTT.

This clone was seen a few times. The chain has TRBV30 and TRBJ1-1; D may be TRBD1 (5 bases). Germline CDR1 is GTSNPN and CDR2 is SVGIG (reference sequence). The CDR3 has 11 residues. Trimming removed 8 bases from V and 4 bases from J, with 11 bases in between. The CDR3 sequence is CAGAGRTEAFF. The CDR3 bases are TGTGCCGGGGCTGGGCGCACTGAAGCTTTCTTT.

The V gene is TRBV3-1 (or the pseudogene TRBV3-2), the J gene TRBJ1-2, with D hard to call. The V and J ends lost 3 bases and 10 bases respectively, with 12 bases between them. CDR3 length: 12 amino acids. Germline V lookup: CDR1 LGHDT, CDR2 YNNKEL (reference sequence). CDR3 DNA sequence: TGTGCCAGCAGCCATGAGACGGAGATCTACACCTTC. Amino acids: CASSHETEIYTF.

The V call is TRBV16, the J call TRBJ2-3; 7 positions agree with TRBD1. The trim removed 4 bases at V and 3 bases at J, leaving 7 bases unmatched. In germline, CDR1 is KGHSY, CDR2 FQNENV. The CDR3 consists of 15 residues. The CDR3 coding sequence is TGTGCCAGCAGCCCATGGACAGGCATGACAGATACGCAGTATTTT. This gives the protein CASSPWTGMTDTQYF.

The CDR3 DNA is TGTGCCAGCTGTCCGGGGTCCTCTGGAAACACCATATATTTT. Protein sequence: CASCPGSSGNTIYF. This sequence joins TRBV18 and TRBJ1-3; no clear D gene. The CDR3 is 14 amino acids. CDR1 is KGHSH and CDR2 is LQKENI in the germline V gene. Trimming took off 7 bases at V and 0 bases at J, with 10 bases between the two ends.

The rearrangement uses TRBV7-2 and TRBJ2-1; no firm D call. Trimming took 3 bases from V and 3 from J, leaving 6 bases between them. The length of the CDR3 is 13 residues. Germline V gene lookup returns CDR1 SGHTA and CDR2 FQGNSA. CDR3 loop: CASSLGRYNEQFF. CDR3 in DNA: TGTGCCAGCAGCTTGGGCCGCTACAATGAGCAGTTCTTC.

The rearrangement joins TRBV29-1 to TRBJ1-1; the D gene is possibly TRBD1 (5 bases). V gave up 1 base and J gave up 6 bases, with 9 bases separating them. From germline, CDR1 is SQVTM and CDR2 ANQGSEA. The CDR3 totals 12 residues. In DNA, the CDR3 is TGCAGCGTTGAAGTCACAGGCGCTGAAGCTTTCTTT. As protein: CSVEVTGAEAFF.

The rearrangement uses TRBV2 and TRBJ1-2, with 10 nucleotides matching TRBD1. After removal of 5 bases from V and 3 bases from J, the junction contained 3 bases not matched to a gene. The CDR3 consists of 14 residues. The germline V gene encodes CDR1 SNHLY and CDR2 FYNNEI. The CDR3 region is CASSRQGADYGYTF. The DNA for the CDR3 is TGTGCCAGCAGTCGACAGGGGGCAGACTATGGCTACACCTTC.

This rearrangement joins TRBV30 to TRBJ1-2, with D unclear. This CDR3 is 14 amino acids long. Trimming stripped 5 bases from V and 7 bases from J, with 20 bases between. Germline CDR1 GTSNPN, CDR2 SVGIG (reference sequence). The DNA for the CDR3 is TGTGCCTGGGGAACCCGGACCGGACTAAGTGGCTACACCTTC. This gives the protein CAWGTRTGLSGYTF.

V gene TRBV2 combines with J gene TRBJ1-3; the D gene is possibly TRBD1 (6 bases). Deletions cut 5 bases from V and 2 bases from J, with 7 bases between. Germline V gene sequence: CDR1 SNHLY, CDR2 FYNNEI. This CDR3 spans 13 amino acids. The CDR3 coding sequence is TGTGCCAGCAGTCAGGGGACTGGAAACACCATATATTTT. It translates to CASSQGTGNTIYF.